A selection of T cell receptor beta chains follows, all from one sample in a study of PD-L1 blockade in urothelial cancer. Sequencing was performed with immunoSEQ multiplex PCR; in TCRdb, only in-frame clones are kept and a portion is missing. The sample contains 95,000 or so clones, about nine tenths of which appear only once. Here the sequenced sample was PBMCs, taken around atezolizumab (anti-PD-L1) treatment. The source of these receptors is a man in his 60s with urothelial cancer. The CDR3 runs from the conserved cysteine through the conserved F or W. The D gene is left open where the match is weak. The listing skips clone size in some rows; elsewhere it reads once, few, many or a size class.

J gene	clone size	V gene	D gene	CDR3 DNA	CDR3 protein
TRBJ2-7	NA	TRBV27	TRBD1	TGTGCCAGCAGTTTACAGGGGGCCAGAAGCTACGAGCAGTACTTC	CASSLQGARSYEQYF
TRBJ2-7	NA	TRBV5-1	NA	TGCGCCAGCAGCTCTGGACAGCTCTCCTACGAGCAGTACTTC	CASSSGQLSYEQYF
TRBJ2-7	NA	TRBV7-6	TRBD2	TGTGCCAGCAGCCCGACCGGGACTAGCGGGGGATTGAACGAGCAGTACTTC	CASSPTGTSGGLNEQYF
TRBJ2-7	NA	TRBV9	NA	TGTGCCAGCAGCGTAGAAGGGAGCTCCTACGAGCAGTACTTC	CASSVEGSSYEQYF
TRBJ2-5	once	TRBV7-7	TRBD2	TGTGCCAGCAGCCTGGGGGGGAGGGGATCGCGAGAGACCCAGTACTTC	CASSLGGRGSRETQYF
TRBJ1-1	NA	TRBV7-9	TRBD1	TGTGCCACCGAGGGGACAGAGATGAACACTGAAGCTTTCTTT	CATEGTEMNTEAFF
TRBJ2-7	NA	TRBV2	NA	TGTGCCAGCATGGATGGAGGGCCCCCAAGCTACGAGCAGTACTTC	CASMDGGPPSYEQYF
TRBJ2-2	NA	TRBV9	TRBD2	TGTGCCAGCAGCGTAGAACTAGCGGGAGTCACCGGGGAGCTGTTTTTT	CASSVELAGVTGELFF
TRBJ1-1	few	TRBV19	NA	TGTGCCAGTAGTTTGAACGCGGTGAACACTGAAGCTTTCTTT	CASSLNAVNTEAFF
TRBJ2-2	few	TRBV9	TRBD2	TGTGCCAGCAGCGTAGCTGCTAGCGGGGCCCCCCACGGGGAGCTGTTTTTT	CASSVAASGAPHGELFF
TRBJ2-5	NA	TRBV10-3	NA	TGTGCCATCAGTTACACCGACCAAGAGACCCAGTACTTC	CAISYTDQETQYF
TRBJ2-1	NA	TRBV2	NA	TGTGCCAGCAGCCCAACGATAGCCTACAATGAGCAGTTCTTC	CASSPTIAYNEQFF
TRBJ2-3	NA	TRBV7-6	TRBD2	TGTGCCAGCAGCGGAGGGACTAGCGGGAGAACAGATACGCAGTATTTT	CASSGGTSGRTDTQYF
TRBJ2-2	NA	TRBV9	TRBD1	TGTGCCAGCAGCGGACGACAGGGGCTGGGAACCGGGGAGCTGTTTTTT	CASSGRQGLGTGELFF
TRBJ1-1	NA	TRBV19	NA	TGTGCCAGTAGACCCTGGCAGATGAACACTGAAGCTTTCTTT	CASRPWQMNTEAFF
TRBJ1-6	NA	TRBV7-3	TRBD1	TGTGCCAGCAGCTTAGACAGGGGCGATTCACCCCTCCACTTT	CASSLDRGDSPLHF
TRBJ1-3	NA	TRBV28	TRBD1	TGTGCCAGCAGACGACCGAACAGGGGACCCGCGGGAAACACCATATATTTT	CASRRPNRGPAGNTIYF
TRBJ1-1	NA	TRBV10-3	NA	TGTGCCACCGCCAAAGTTGCGGACACTGAAGCTTTCTTT	CATAKVADTEAFF
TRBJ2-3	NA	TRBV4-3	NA	TGCGCCAGCAGCCAAGGTCAAAGTACAGATCGCCGGGATACGCAGTATTTT	CASSQGQSTDRRDTQYF
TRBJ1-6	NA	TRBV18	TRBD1	TGTGCCAGCTCACCTTGGGGACAGGGGGATTCACCCCTCCACTTT	CASSPWGQGDSPLHF
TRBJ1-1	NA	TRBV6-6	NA	TGTGCCAGCATCCACGGGGGGGCCGGGAACACTGAAGCTTTCTTT	CASIHGGAGNTEAFF
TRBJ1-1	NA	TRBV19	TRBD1	TGTGCCAGTAGTCAAAAATCGACAGGGGGCAAACACTATGAAGCTTTCTTT	CASSQKSTGGKHYEAFF
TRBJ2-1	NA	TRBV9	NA	TGTGCCAGCAGCTTACAGGCCTTTGGTGAGCAGTTCTTC	CASSLQAFGEQFF
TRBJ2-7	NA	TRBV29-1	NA	TGCAGCGTTGAAGACCACAGCCTCCCCTACGAGCAGTACTTC	CSVEDHSLPYEQYF
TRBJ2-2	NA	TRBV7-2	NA	TGTGCCAGCAGCTTAGATCCTAGCAGCACCGGGGAGCTGTTTTTT	CASSLDPSSTGELFF
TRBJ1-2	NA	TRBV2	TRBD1	TGTGCCAGCAGTTTGACAGGGAATGGCTACACCTTC	CASSLTGNGYTF